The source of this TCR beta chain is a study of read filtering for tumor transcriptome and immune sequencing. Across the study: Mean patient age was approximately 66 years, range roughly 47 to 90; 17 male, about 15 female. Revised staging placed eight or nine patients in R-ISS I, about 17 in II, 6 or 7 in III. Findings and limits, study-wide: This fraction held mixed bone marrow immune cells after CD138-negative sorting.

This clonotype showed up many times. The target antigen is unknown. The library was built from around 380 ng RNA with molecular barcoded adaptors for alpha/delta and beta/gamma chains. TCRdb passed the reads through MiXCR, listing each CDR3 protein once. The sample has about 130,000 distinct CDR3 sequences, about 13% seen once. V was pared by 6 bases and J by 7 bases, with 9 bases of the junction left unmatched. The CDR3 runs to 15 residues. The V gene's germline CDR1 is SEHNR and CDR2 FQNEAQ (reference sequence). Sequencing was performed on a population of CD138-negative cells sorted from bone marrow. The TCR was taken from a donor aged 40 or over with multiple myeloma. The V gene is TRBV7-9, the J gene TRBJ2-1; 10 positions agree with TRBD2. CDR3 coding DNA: TGTGCCAGCAGTTCTAGCGGGAGCTACCCAAATGAGCAGTTCTTC. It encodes CASSSSGSYPNEQFF. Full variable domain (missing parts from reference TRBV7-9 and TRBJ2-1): DTGVSQNPRHKITKRGQNVTFRCDPISEHNRLYWYRQTLGQGPEFLTYFQNEAQLEKSRLLSDRFSAERPKGSFSTLEIQRTEQGDSAMYLCASSSSGSYPNEQFFGPGTRLTVL.